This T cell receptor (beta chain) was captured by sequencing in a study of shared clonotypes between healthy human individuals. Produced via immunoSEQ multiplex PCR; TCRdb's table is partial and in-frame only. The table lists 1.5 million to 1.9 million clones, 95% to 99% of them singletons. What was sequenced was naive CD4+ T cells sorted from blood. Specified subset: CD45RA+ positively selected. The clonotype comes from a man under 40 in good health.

The CDR3 DNA reads as TGTGCCAGCAGCTTAGGGGGACGCAGCGGGGGATACACAGATACGCAGTATTTT. This gives the protein CASSLGGRSGGYTDTQYF. The chain joins TRBV7-9 to TRBJ2-3; the match to TRBD2 covers 8 bases. V lost 1 base and J lost 2; bases outside the gene matches: 11. The CDR3 is made up of 18 amino acids. Germline CDR1 is SEHNR and CDR2 is FQNEAQ (reference sequence). The whole variable domain, filled in from reference TRBV7-9 and TRBJ2-3, reads DTGVSQNPRHKITKRGQNVTFRCDPISEHNRLYWYRQTLGQGPEFLTYFQNEAQLEKSRLLSDRFSAERPKGSFSTLEIQRTEQGDSAMYLCASSLGGRSGGYTDTQYFGPGTRLTVL.